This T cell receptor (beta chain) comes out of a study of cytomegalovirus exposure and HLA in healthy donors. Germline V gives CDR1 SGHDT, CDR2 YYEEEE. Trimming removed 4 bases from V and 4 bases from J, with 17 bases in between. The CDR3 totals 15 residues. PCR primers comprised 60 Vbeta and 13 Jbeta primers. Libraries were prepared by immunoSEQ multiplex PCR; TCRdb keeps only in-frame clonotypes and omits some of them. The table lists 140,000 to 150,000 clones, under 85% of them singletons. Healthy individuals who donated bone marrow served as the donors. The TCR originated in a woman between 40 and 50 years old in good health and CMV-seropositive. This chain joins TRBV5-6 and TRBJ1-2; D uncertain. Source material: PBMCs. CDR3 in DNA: TGTGCCAGCAGCCAGGCGGCAATGACTATCTATGGCTACACCTTC. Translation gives CASSQAAMTIYGYTF.